The 7 T cell receptor beta chains presented below share a single source sample, sequenced in a study of cytomegalovirus exposure and HLA in healthy donors. Use of 60 Vbeta and 13 Jbeta primers characterized the PCR. Clones were read by immunoSEQ multiplex PCR, and TCRdb kept only the in-frame ones, dropping some. Of 120,000 or so clones in the sample, 75% to 85% are singletons; the top ten hold 1%. Specimen: PBMCs. The receptors stem from a man in his forties or fifties in good health and CMV-seronegative.

In this sample, this clone turned up a few times. The chain joins TRBV11-2 to TRBJ2-1; D not certain. Between the trimmed V and J ends, which lost 5 bases and 5 bases, there was a span of 16 bases. The CDR3 loop spans 15 amino acids. From germline, CDR1 is SGHAT and CDR2 FQNNGV. The DNA of the CDR3 is TGTGCCAGCAGCCCCCTAGGTTCGGTTGACAATGAGCAGTTCTTC. It codes for CASSPLGSVDNEQFF.

The V call is TRBV29-1, the J call TRBJ2-1; 10 bases align to TRBD2. The CDR3 loop spans 16 amino acids. Unmatched junction bases numbered 11, after V lost 5 bases and J lost 4 bases. CDR1 is SQVTM, CDR2 ANQGSEA, per germline. The CDR3 coding sequence is TGCAGCGTTACGGCTAGCGGGAGTGAGTATTACAATGAGCAGTTCTTC. This sequence encodes CSVTASGSEYYNEQFF.

Only one count was recorded for this clone. The chain combines TRBV6-1 with TRBJ1-1, with 7 bases identical to TRBD1. In germline, CDR1 is MNHNS, CDR2 SASEGT. Trimming removed 5 bases from V and 2 bases from J; junction bases left unmatched: 5. The length of the CDR3 is 14 residues. DNA of the CDR3: TGTGCCAGCAGTCACAGGGGTATAAACACTGAAGCTTTCTTT. Translation gives CASSHRGINTEAFF.

V and J are TRBV6-1 and TRBJ2-5; 7 bases agree with TRBD2. Germline V gene lookup returns CDR1 MNHNS and CDR2 SASEGT. V lost 4 bases to trimming and J lost 5 bases; unmatched junction nucleotides: 16. The CDR3 spans 17 residues. The CDR3 loop reads CASSAVASGLGGETQYF. CDR3 in DNA: TGTGCCAGCAGTGCCGTGGCGTCAGGGTTGGGGGGGGAGACCCAGTACTTC.

The chain is built from TRBV5-1 and TRBJ1-1; weak D call: TRBD1 (6 bases). Germline V gene data show CDR1 as SGHRS and CDR2 as YFSETQ. The CDR3 totals 13 residues. Trimming removed 4 bases from V and 4 bases from J, with 11 bases in between. CDR3 loop: CASSPRGGTEAFF. The CDR3 region has the DNA TGCGCCAGCAGCCCTCGAGGGGGCACTGAAGCTTTCTTT.

The genes are TRBV15 and TRBJ2-7, with 8 bases aligning to TRBD2. In germline, CDR1 is LNHNV, CDR2 YYDKDF (reference sequence). The CDR3 sequence is 12 residues long. After removal of 3 bases from V and 5 bases from J, the junction contained 0 bases not matched to a gene. In DNA, the CDR3 is TGTGCCACCAGCAGCGGGGGGGACGAGCAGTACTTC. Translated, it gives CATSSGGDEQYF.

The genes are TRBV6-5 and TRBJ1-1; D not resolved. The CDR3 totals 13 residues. CDR1 MNHEY and CDR2 SVGAGI come from the germline V gene. V lost 7 bases and J 1 base, leaving 10 bases between the germline ends. The CDR3 loop reads CASNQQQNTEAFF. The CDR3, as DNA: TGTGCCAGCAATCAACAGCAGAACACTGAAGCTTTCTTT.